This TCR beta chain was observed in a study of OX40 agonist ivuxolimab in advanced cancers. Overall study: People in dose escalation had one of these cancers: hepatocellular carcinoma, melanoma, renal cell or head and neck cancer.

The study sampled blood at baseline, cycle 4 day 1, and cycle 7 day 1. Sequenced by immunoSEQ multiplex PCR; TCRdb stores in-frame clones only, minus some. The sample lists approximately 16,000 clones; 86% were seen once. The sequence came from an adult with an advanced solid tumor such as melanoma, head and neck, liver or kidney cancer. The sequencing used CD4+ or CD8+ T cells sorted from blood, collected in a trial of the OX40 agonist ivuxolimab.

The CDR3 DNA reads as TGTGCCAGCAGCTTTATTACGGGAGGGGCCAACGTCCTGACTTTC. Translating gives CASSFITGGANVLTF. The rearrangement links TRBV7-3 to TRBJ2-6, with D perhaps TRBD2 (5 bases). Germline V CDR1 and CDR2: SGHTA, FQGTGA. The V end lost 3 bases, the J end lost 4 bases, and 10 bases lay between the germline ends. The CDR3 is 15 residues long.